A selection of T cell receptor beta chains follows, all from one sample in a study of cytomegalovirus exposure and HLA in healthy donors. Profiled with immunoSEQ multiplex PCR; TCRdb holds only in-frame clones, not every one. The specimen's table records about 130,000 clones. The sequencing sample was made of PBMCs. These receptors all come from a man between 18 and 29 years old in good health and CMV-seronegative. The CDR3 runs from the conserved cysteine through the conserved F or W. Each record gives: J gene, V gene, D gene, CDR3 protein, CDR3 DNA. A D gene is named only where the DNA matches it firmly.

TRBJ2-7 TRBV5-4 TRBD2 CASSPTSGGDRGYEQYF TGTGCCAGCAGCCCGACTAGCGGGGGGGACCGGGGCTACGAGCAGTACTTC
TRBJ2-7 TRBV5-1 NA CASSWNAAGTYEQYF TGCGCCAGCAGCTGGAACGCGGCAGGGACCTACGAGCAGTACTTC
TRBJ1-2 TRBV27 TRBD1 CASSPLTGTAVNYGYTF TGTGCCAGCAGTCCCCTCACCGGGACAGCTGTTAACTATGGCTACACCTTC
TRBJ1-2 TRBV30 TRBD1 CAWSPRRTGSYGYTF TGTGCCTGGAGCCCGCGAAGGACAGGGAGTTATGGCTACACCTTC
TRBJ2-7 TRBV7-9 TRBD1 CASSLGQGNSYEQYF TGTGCCAGCAGCTTAGGACAGGGGAACTCCTACGAGCAGTACTTC
TRBJ1-1 TRBV19 NA CASNLRTRNTEAFF TGTGCCAGTAATCTCAGGACACGGAACACTGAAGCTTTCTTT
TRBJ2-7 TRBV11-2 NA CASSQPGQGSFYEQYF TGTGCCAGCAGCCAACCCGGGCAGGGTTCGTTCTACGAGCAGTACTTC
TRBJ2-7 TRBV7-9 NA CASSSPGGQSYEQYF TGTGCCAGCAGCTCTCCAGGGGGGCAGAGCTACGAGCAGTACTTC
TRBJ1-2 TRBV19 NA CASSISGGPNYGYTF TGTGCCAGTAGTATTTCCGGGGGTCCTAACTATGGCTACACCTTC
TRBJ2-7 TRBV19 TRBD1 CASNCETGWSNEQYF TGTGCCAGTAATTGCGAGACAGGGTGGTCCAACGAGCAGTACTTC
TRBJ2-3 TRBV5-4 TRBD1 CASSLRTGGSTDTQYF TGTGCCAGCAGCTTGAGGACAGGGGGGAGCACAGATACGCAGTATTTT
TRBJ2-5 TRBV7-6 TRBD2 CASSHDSGRGGETQYF TGTGCCAGCAGCCACGATAGCGGGAGGGGAGGGGAGACCCAGTACTTC
TRBJ1-5 TRBV30 NA CAWSGSHNQPQHF TGTGCCTGGAGTGGTTCCCACAATCAGCCCCAGCATTTT
TRBJ2-1 TRBV5-6 NA CASSRGGGSSYNEQFF TGTGCCAGCAGCAGGGGCGGGGGCAGCTCCTACAATGAGCAGTTCTTC
TRBJ2-7 TRBV7-2 TRBD1 CASSFTGTGDEQYF TGTGCCAGCAGCTTTACCGGGACAGGGGACGAGCAGTACTTC
TRBJ1-6 TRBV9 NA CASSVGVDGDSPLHF TGTGCCAGCAGCGTAGGGGTGGACGGGGATTCACCCCTCCACTTT
TRBJ2-6 TRBV5-1 TRBD1 CASSPRPLDRTAFSGANVLTF TGCGCCAGCAGTCCCCGACCCTTGGACAGGACCGCATTCTCTGGGGCCAACGTCCTGACTTTC
TRBJ2-1 TRBV4-2 NA CASSQDELISYNEQFF TGTGCCAGCAGCCAAGATGAACTAATCTCCTACAATGAGCAGTTCTTC
TRBJ2-5 TRBV10-3 NA CAIATNLQETQYF TGTGCCATCGCTACCAATTTGCAAGAGACCCAGTACTTC
TRBJ1-5 TRBV6-5 NA CASSHTGGSNQPQHF TGTGCCAGCAGTCACACGGGGGGGAGCAATCAGCCCCAGCATTTT
TRBJ2-7 TRBV19 NA CASSTVEGVNYEQYF TGTGCCAGTAGTACCGTGGAGGGTGTAAACTACGAGCAGTACTTC
TRBJ2-7 TRBV28 TRBD1 CASSLRQGAYEQYF TGTGCCAGCAGTTTACGACAGGGGGCCTACGAGCAGTACTTC
TRBJ1-1 TRBV30 NA CAWSVRGGLGTEAFF TGTGCCTGGAGTGTACGGGGAGGGCTCGGCACTGAAGCTTTCTTT
TRBJ2-1 TRBV6-1 TRBD1 CASRDRGRNEQFF TGTGCCAGCCGGGACAGGGGCCGCAATGAGCAGTTCTTC
TRBJ2-6 TRBV5-6 NA CASSPGQLLNVLTF TGTGCCAGCAGCCCGGGACAACTACTCAACGTCCTGACTTTC
TRBJ1-5 TRBV30 NA CAWSVNRVNQPQHF TGTGCCTGGAGTGTAAACCGGGTCAATCAGCCCCAGCATTTT
TRBJ2-5 TRBV7-3 NA CASSLLYQETQYF TGTGCCAGCAGCCTACTGTACCAAGAGACCCAGTACTTC
TRBJ1-5 TRBV7-9 NA CASSLEGVIQPQHF TGTGCCAGCAGCTTAGAGGGGGTAATTCAGCCCCAGCATTTT
TRBJ1-2 TRBV29-1 NA CSVENKNYGYTF TGCAGCGTTGAAAACAAGAACTATGGCTACACCTTC
TRBJ1-2 TRBV5-4 NA CASSFPGTSGDTPLGGYTF TGTGCCAGCAGCTTCCCCGGGACATCGGGTGATACCCCTCTAGGAGGCTACACCTTC
TRBJ1-3 TRBV27 NA CASRVTYSGNTIYF TGTGCCAGCAGAGTTACTTACTCTGGAAACACCATATATTTT
TRBJ1-1 TRBV13 NA CASSLGANTEAFF TGTGCCAGCAGCTTAGGGGCGAACACTGAAGCTTTCTTT
TRBJ2-7 TRBV30 NA CAWSTGIGGYEQYF TGTGCCTGGAGTACAGGGATAGGAGGCTACGAGCAGTACTTC
TRBJ1-3 TRBV19 TRBD1 CASSMGTGGAGNTIYF TGTGCCAGTAGTATGGGGACAGGGGGCGCTGGAAACACCATATATTTT
TRBJ1-5 TRBV14 NA CASSQGLNQPQHF TGTGCCAGCAGCCAAGGTTTAAATCAGCCCCAGCATTTT
TRBJ2-6 TRBV19 NA CASSIRQAGANVLTF TGTGCCAGTAGTATTAGACAGGCTGGGGCCAACGTCCTGACTTTC
TRBJ1-2 TRBV30 NA CAWSVQGSYGYTF TGTGCCTGGAGTGTACAGGGTAGCTATGGCTACACCTTC
TRBJ2-7 TRBV6-6 TRBD2 CASSYSPSGSGYEQYF TGTGCCAGCAGTTACTCCCCTAGCGGGAGCGGTTACGAGCAGTACTTC
TRBJ2-5 TRBV5-1 NA CASSLGGGSTPERKYF TGCGCCAGCAGCTTGGGGGGAGGTTCCACCCCTGAACGGAAGTACTTC